This TCR beta chain was captured in a study of cytomegalovirus exposure and HLA in healthy donors. Primers included in the PCR were 60 Vbeta and 13 Jbeta primers. The method was immunoSEQ multiplex PCR; TCRdb's version includes in-frame clones alone and lacks a portion of them. Of 150,000 to 200,000 clones listed, around 90% are singletons. Germline V gene lookup returns CDR1 SNHLY and CDR2 FYNNEI. The length of the CDR3 is 15 residues. The V and J ends lost 5 bases and 1 base, in that order; junction bases with no gene match: 8. This clone was seen only once. The rearrangement uses TRBV2 and TRBJ2-7; 7 bases are a match to TRBD1. This sequence originates from a woman under 30 in good health and CMV-seronegative. Sample: PBMCs. CDR3 bases: TGTGCCAGCAGTTACACCGGGACAGCTTCCTACGAGCAGTACTTC. The encoded protein is CASSYTGTASYEQYF.